Below, 3 T cell receptor beta chains from the same sample are listed, as sequenced in a study of T cells in Graves' hyperthyroidism and ophthalmopathy. Amplification of TCR beta CDR3 regions was performed using RNA transcripts as template. The HTBI primer set served for first-round RT-PCR of the TCR CDR3. TCRdb itself ran the multiplex PCR reads through MiXCR, one entry per CDR3 protein. This table holds under 650,000 distinct CDR3 sequences, about 17% found once. Specimen: blood. These receptors all stem from a woman between 25 and 40 years old with Graves' hyperthyroidism.

A note on this clonotype: At one end the junction does not follow the germline gene, possibly because of a read error. V gene TRBV27 combines with J gene TRBJ2-1; D call uncertain. Germline V gives CDR1 MNHEY, CDR2 SMNVEV (reference sequence). The CDR3 totals 15 residues. The CDR3 protein is CASSLSGSSYNKQFF. As DNA, the CDR3 is TGTGCCAGCAGTTTAAGTGGCAGCTCCTACAATAAGCAGTTCTTC.

In its sample, this clonotype was seen once. The chain uses TRBV20-1 and TRBJ2-7; D gene unclear. The CDR3 has 14 residues. The germline V gene has CDR1 DFQATT and CDR2 SNEGSKA (reference sequence). The V gene lost 5 bases and the J gene lost 2 bases, with 16 bases spanning the gap. The CDR3 spells CSAPDRLRPYEQYF. The CDR3 nucleotides are TGCAGTGCTCCAGACCGGCTAAGACCCTACGAGCAGTACTTC.

This clonotype appeared a few times. The rearrangement links TRBV7-8 to TRBJ2-7; no reliable D call. V lost 5 bases to trimming and J lost 4 bases, with 12 bases between them. There are 13 residues in the CDR3. Germline V gene lookup returns CDR1 SGHVS and CDR2 FQNEAQ. The CDR3 region has the DNA TGTGCCAGCAGCGTATACGGTGCTTACGAGCAGTACTTC. Its translation is CASSVYGAYEQYF. Full variable domain (outside the CDR3, taken from reference TRBV7-8 and TRBJ2-7): GAGVSQSPRYKVAKRGQDVALRCDPISGHVSLFWYQQALGQGPEFLTYFQNEAQLDKSGLPSDRFFAERPEGSVSTLKIQRTQQEDSAVYLCASSVYGAYEQYFGPGTRLTVT.